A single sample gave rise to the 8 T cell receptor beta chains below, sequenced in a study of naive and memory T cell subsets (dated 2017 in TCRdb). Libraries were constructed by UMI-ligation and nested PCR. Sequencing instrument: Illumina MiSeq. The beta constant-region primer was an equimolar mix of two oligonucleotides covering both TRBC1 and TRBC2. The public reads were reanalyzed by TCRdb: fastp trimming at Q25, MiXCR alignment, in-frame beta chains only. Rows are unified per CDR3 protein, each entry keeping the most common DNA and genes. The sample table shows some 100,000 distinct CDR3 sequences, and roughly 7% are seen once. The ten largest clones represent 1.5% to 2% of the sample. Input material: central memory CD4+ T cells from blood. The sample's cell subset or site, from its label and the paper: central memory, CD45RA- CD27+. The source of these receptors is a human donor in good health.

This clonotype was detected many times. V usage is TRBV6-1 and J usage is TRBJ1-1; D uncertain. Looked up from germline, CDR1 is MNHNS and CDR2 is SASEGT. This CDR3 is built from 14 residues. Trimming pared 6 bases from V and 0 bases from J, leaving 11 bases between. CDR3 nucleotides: TGTGCCAGCAGGGTACTGCACCTGAACACTGAAGCTTTCTTT. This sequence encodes CASRVLHLNTEAFF.

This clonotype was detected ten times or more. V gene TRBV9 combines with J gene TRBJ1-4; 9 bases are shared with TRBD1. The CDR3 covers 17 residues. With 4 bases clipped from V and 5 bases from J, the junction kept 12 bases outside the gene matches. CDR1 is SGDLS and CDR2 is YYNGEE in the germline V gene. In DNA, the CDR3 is TGTGCCAGCAGCCAAACAGGACAGGGGATGGAGAATGAAAAACTGTTTTTT. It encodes CASSQTGQGMENEKLFF.

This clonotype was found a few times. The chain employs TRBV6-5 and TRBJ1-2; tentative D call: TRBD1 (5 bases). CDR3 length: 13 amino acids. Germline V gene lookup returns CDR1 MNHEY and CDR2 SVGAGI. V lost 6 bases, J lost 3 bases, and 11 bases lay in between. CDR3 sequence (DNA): TGTGCCAGCAGATCCTCGACAGACTATGGCTACACCTTC. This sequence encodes CASRSSTDYGYTF.

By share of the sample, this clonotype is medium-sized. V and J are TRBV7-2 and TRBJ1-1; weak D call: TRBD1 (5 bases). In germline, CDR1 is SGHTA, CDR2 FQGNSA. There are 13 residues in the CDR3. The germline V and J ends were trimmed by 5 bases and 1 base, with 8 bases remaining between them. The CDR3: CASSRTGNTEAFF. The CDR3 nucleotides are TGTGCCAGCAGCAGAACAGGGAACACTGAAGCTTTCTTT.

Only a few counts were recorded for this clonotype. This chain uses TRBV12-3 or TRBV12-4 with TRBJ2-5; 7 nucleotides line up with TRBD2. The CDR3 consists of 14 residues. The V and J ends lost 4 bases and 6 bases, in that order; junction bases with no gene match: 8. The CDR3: CASSYGGGGKTQYF. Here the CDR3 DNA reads TGTGCCAGCAGTTATGGGGGGGGTGGAAAGACCCAGTACTTC.

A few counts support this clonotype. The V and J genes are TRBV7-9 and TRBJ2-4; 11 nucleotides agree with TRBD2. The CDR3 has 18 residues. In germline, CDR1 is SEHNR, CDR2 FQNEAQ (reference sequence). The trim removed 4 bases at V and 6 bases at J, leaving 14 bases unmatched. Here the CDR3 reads CASSSTLILAGDGNIQYF. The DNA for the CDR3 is TGTGCCAGCAGCTCTACCCTAATACTAGCGGGAGATGGAAACATTCAGTACTTC.

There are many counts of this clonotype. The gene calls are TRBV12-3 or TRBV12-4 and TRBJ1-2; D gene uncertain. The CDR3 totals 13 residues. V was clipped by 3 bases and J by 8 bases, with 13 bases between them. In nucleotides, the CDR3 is TGTGCCAGCAGTTTTGGAAGCCGGTACGGCTACACCTTC. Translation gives CASSFGSRYGYTF.

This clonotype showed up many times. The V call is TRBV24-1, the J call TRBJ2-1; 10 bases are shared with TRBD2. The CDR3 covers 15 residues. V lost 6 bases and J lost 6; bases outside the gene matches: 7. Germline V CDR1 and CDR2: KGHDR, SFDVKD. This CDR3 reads CATSFSGRALNEQFF. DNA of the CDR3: TGTGCCACCAGTTTCAGCGGGAGGGCCCTCAATGAGCAGTTCTTC.